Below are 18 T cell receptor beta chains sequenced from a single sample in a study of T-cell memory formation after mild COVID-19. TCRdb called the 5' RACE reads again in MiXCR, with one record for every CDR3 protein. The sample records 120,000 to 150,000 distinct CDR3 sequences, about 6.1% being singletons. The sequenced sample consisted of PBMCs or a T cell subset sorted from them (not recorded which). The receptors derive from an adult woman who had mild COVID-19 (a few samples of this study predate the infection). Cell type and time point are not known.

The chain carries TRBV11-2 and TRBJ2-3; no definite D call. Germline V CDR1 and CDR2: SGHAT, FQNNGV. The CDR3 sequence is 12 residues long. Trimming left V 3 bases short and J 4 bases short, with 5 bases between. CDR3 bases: TGTGCCAGCAGCTTTCTCGCAGATACGCAGTATTTT. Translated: CASSFLADTQYF.

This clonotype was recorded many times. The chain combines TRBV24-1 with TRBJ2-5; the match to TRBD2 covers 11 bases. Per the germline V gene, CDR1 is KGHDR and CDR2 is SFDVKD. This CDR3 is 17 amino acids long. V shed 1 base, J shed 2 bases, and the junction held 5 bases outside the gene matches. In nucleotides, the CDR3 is TGTGCCACCAGTGATTTACCTGGGACTAGCGGACAAGAGACCCAGTACTTC. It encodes CATSDLPGTSGQETQYF.

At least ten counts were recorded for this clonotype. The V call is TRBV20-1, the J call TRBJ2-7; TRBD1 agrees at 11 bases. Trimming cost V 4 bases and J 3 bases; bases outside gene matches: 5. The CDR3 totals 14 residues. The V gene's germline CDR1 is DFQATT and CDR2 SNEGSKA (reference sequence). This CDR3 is CSAIGQGAFYEQYF. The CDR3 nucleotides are TGCAGTGCTATTGGACAGGGGGCGTTCTACGAGCAGTACTTC.

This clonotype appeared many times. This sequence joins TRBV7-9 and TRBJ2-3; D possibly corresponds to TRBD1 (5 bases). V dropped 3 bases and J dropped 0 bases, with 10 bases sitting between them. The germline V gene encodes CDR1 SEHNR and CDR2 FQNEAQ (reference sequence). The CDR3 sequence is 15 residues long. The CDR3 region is CASSLMTVSTDTQYF. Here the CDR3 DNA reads TGTGCCAGCAGCTTGATGACAGTTAGCACAGATACGCAGTATTTT.

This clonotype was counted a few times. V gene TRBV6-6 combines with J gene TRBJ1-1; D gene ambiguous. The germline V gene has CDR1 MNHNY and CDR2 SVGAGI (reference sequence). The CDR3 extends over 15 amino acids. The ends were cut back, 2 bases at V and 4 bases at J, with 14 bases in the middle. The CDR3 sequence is CASSYGGKGSTEAFF. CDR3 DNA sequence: TGTGCCAGCAGTTACGGCGGCAAGGGAAGCACTGAAGCTTTCTTT.

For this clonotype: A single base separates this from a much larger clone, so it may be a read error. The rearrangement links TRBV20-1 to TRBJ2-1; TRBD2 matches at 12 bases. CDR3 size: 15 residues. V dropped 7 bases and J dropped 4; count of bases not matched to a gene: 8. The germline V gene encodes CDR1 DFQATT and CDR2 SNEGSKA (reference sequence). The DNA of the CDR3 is TGCAGTGACTCCCGGACTAGCGGGATTTACAATGAGCAGTTCTTC. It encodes CSDSRTSGIYNEQFF.

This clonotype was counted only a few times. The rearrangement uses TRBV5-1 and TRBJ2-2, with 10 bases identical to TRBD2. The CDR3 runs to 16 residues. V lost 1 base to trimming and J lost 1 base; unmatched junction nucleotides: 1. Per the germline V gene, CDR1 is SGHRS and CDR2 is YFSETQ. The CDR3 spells CASSLTSGVNTGELFF. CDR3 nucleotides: TGCGCCAGCAGCTTGACTAGCGGGGTGAACACCGGGGAGCTGTTTTTT.

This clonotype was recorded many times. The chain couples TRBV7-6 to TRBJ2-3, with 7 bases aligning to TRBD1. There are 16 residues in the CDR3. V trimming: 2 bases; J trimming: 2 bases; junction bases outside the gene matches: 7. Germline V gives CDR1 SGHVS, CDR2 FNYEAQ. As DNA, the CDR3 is TGTGCCAGCAGCTTATATAGCGACAGGGTCACAGATACGCAGTATTTT. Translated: CASSLYSDRVTDTQYF.

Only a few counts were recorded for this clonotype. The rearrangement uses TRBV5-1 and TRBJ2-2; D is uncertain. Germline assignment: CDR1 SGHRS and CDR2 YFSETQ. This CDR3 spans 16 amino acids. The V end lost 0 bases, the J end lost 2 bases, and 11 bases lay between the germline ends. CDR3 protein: CASSLAGRLNTGELFF. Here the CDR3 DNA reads TGCGCCAGCAGCTTGGCAGGACGCCTAAACACCGGGGAGCTGTTTTTT.

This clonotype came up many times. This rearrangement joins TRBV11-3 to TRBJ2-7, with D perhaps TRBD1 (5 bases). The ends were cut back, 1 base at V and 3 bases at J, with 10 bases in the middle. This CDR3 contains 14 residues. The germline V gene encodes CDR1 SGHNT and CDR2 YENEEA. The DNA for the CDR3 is TGTGCCAGCAGCTTAGCCTCCCAGGGCTACGAGCAGTACTTC. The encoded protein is CASSLASQGYEQYF.

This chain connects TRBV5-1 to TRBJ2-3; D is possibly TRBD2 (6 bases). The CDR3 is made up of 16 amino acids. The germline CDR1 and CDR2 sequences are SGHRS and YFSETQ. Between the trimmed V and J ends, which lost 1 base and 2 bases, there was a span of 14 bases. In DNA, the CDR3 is TGCGCCAGCAGCTTGAATCGGGGAGGTTTCACAGATACGCAGTATTTT. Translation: CASSLNRGGFTDTQYF.

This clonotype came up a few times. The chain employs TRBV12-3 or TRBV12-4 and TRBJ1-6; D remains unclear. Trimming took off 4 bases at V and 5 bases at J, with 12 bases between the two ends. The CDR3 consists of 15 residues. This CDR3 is CASSSPLMDNSPLHF. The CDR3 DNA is TGTGCCAGCAGTTCCCCTCTGATGGATAATTCACCCCTCCACTTT.

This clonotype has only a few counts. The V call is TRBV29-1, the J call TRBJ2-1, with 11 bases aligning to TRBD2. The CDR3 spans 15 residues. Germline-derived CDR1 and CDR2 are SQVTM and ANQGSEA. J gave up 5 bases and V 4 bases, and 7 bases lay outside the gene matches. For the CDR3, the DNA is TGCAGCGTTGCCACACTAGCGGGAGTCCACAATGAGCAGTTCTTC. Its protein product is CSVATLAGVHNEQFF.

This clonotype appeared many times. The CDR3 protein is CASSVAETADTQYF. The CDR3 DNA follows: TGTGCCAGCAGCGTAGCTGAGACAGCAGATACGCAGTATTTT. The chain is built from TRBV9 and TRBJ2-3, with a tentative D call TRBD1 (5 bases). Trimming left V 0 bases short and J 4 bases short, with 9 bases between. There are 14 residues in the CDR3. Germline lookup yields CDR1 SGDLS and CDR2 YYNGEE.

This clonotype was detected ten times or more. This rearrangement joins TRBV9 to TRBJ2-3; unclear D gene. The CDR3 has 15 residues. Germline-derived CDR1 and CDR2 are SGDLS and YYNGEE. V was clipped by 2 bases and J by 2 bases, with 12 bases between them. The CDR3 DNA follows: TGTGCCAGCAGCGTGCTGGGAAGACACACAGATACGCAGTATTTT. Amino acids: CASSVLGRHTDTQYF. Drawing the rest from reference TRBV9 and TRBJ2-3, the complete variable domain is DSGVTQTPKHLITATGQRVTLRCSPRSGDLSVYWYQQSLDQGLQFLIQYYNGEERAKGNILERFSAQQFPDLHSELNLSSLELGDSALYFCASSVLGRHTDTQYFGPGTRLTVL.

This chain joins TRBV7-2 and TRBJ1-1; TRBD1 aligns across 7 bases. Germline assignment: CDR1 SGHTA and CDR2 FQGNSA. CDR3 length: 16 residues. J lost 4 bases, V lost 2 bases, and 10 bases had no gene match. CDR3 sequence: CASSLNAGGLPTEAFF. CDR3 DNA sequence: TGTGCCAGCAGCTTAAATGCAGGGGGGCTGCCCACTGAAGCTTTCTTT.

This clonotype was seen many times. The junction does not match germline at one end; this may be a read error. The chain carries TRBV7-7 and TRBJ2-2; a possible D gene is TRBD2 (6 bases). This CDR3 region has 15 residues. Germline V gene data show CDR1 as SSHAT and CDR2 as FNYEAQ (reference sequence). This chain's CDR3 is CASSLAASVPGELFF. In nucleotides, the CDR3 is TGTGCTAGCAGCTTAGCGGCGTCGGTCCCCGGGGAGCTGTTTTTT.

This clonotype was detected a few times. The CDR3 sequence: CAITGDSSYEQYF. CDR3 in DNA: TGTGCCATCACTGGGGACAGCTCCTACGAGCAGTACTTC. The chain joins TRBV10-3 to TRBJ2-7, with 7 bases lining up with TRBD1. The V gene end was trimmed by 7 bases and the J gene end by 0 bases; junction bases not matched to a gene: 3. The CDR3 covers 13 residues. From germline, CDR1 is ENHRY and CDR2 SYGVKD.